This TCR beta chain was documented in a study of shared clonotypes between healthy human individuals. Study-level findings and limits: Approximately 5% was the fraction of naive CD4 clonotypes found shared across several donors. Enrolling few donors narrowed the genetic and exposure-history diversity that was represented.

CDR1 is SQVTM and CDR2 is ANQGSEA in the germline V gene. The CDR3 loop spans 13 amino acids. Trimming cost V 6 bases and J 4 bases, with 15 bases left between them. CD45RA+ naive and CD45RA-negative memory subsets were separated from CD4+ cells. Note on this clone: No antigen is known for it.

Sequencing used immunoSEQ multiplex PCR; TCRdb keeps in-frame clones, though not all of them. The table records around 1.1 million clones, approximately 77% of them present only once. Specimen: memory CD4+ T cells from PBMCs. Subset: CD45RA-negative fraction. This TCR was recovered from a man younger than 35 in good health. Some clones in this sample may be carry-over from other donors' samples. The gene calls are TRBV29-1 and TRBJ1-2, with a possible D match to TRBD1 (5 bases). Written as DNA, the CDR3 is TGCAGCGTCGCCGGGACCGGCGGCTATGGCTACACCTTC. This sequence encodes CSVAGTGGYGYTF. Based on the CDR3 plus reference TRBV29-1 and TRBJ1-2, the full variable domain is SAVISQKPSRDICQRGTSLTIQCQVDSQVTMMFWYRQQPGQSLTLIATANQGSEATYESGFVIDKFPISRPNLTFSTLTVSNMSPEDSSIYLCSVAGTGGYGYTFGSGTRLTVV.